Described below is a single T cell receptor beta chain sequence and its context. What it binds is not known. To make TCR beta libraries, researchers used iRepertoire HTBI primers and Arm-PCR of CDR3 regions. TCRdb independently ran MiXCR on the multiplex PCR reads; one entry per CDR3 protein. The sample has 540,000 or so distinct CDR3 sequences; roughly 13% are singletons. This sample is part of a study of regulatory T cells in long-lasting Graves disease. Study-level results: TRBV28, TRBJ1-2 and TRBJ2-5 were favored in persistent disease.

Described time point: newly diagnosed GD, antithyroid drugs for less than 3 months. Extracted RNA from PBMCs served as the source of the TCR library. The trim removed 4 bases at V and 9 bases at J, leaving 8 bases unmatched. The CDR3 covers 14 residues. Germline V gene lookup returns CDR1 MRHNA and CDR2 SNTAGT. These same records also appear under a second study, on T cells in Graves' hyperthyroidism and ophthalmopathy. That work states: Clonotypes that were expanded in thyroid above 0.001 mostly appeared in blood too.

This rearrangement joins TRBV6-4 to TRBJ1-5; 8 nucleotides align to TRBD1. The source is a man aged 25-40 years with Graves disease. This specimen consisted of peripheral blood mononuclear cells (PBMCs), obtained at new diagnosis, from a patient treated with antithyroid drugs. The CDR3 protein is CASSAETGAGPQHF. In nucleotides, the CDR3 is TGTGCCAGCAGTGCCGAGACAGGGGCAGGGCCCCAGCATTTT.